The 15 T cell receptor beta chains given below trace back to one sample, sequenced in a study of OX40 agonist ivuxolimab in advanced cancers. The protocol was immunoSEQ multiplex PCR, while the TCRdb copy is restricted to in-frame clones and leaves out a portion. The repertoire includes some 65,000 clones, roughly nine tenths of them detected once, and about 11% sits in the top ten. The material sequenced was CD4+ or CD8+ T cells sorted from blood, taken in a trial of the OX40 agonist ivuxolimab. The receptors originated from an adult with an advanced solid tumor such as melanoma, head and neck, liver or kidney cancer.

The chain joins TRBV19 to TRBJ1-1; possible D gene TRBD1, 6 bases. The CDR3 length is 14 residues. V lost 3 bases, J lost 4 bases, and 12 bases lay in between. Per germline, CDR1 LNHDA and CDR2 SQIVND (reference sequence). The CDR3 DNA reads as TGTGCCAGTAGTATTGGGGGGCAGGGCACTGAAGCTTTCTTT. Translating it yields CASSIGGQGTEAFF.

This clone was picked up one time. The J gene is TRBJ2-7, the V gene TRBV14; D ambiguous. Germline CDR1 and CDR2: SGHDN and FVKESK. With 4 bases removed from V and 3 bases from J, the gap between germline ends came to 13 bases. CDR3 length: 14 amino acids. The CDR3 bases are TGTGCCAGCAGCCCCCTGTCGGCCATCTACGAGCAGTACTTC. Its translation is CASSPLSAIYEQYF.

The chain uses TRBV19 and TRBJ1-5, with D unresolved. The CDR3 totals 14 residues. V was pared by 1 base and J by 3 bases, with 7 bases between. Per the germline V gene, CDR1 is LNHDA and CDR2 is SQIVND (reference sequence). CDR3 in DNA: TGTGCCAGTAGTATAGCTCGTTACAATCAGCCCCAGCATTTT. Amino acid sequence: CASSIARYNQPQHF.

This chain uses TRBV18 with TRBJ1-2; D call uncertain. V was clipped by 3 bases and J by 8 bases, with 16 bases between them. CDR1 KGHSH and CDR2 LQKENI come from the germline V gene. This CDR3 region has 14 residues. The CDR3 protein is CASSPGLGLWGYTF. For the CDR3, the DNA is TGTGCCAGCTCACCCGGTCTGGGATTGTGGGGCTACACCTTC. Together with reference TRBV18 and TRBJ1-2, the CDR3 gives the full variable domain: NAGVMQNPRHLVRRRGQEARLRCSPMKGHSHVYWYRQLPEEGLKFMVYLQKENIIDESGMPKERFSAEFPKEGPSILRIQQVVRGDSAAYFCASSPGLGLWGYTFGSGTRLTVV.

This clone counts as medium-sized (0.01 to 0.1%). This chain links TRBV9 with TRBJ1-2, with D uncertain. The ends were cut back, 3 bases at V and 5 bases at J, with 14 bases in the middle. This CDR3 comprises 14 residues. The germline V gene encodes CDR1 SGDLS and CDR2 YYNGEE. The CDR3 spells CASSERWEGYGYTF. CDR3 DNA: TGTGCCAGCAGCGAGCGGTGGGAAGGGTATGGCTACACCTTC. Variable domain in full (rest from reference TRBV9 and TRBJ1-2): DSGVTQTPKHLITATGQRVTLRCSPRSGDLSVYWYQQSLDQGLQFLIQYYNGEERAKGNILERFSAQQFPDLHSELNLSSLELGDSALYFCASSERWEGYGYTFGSGTRLTVV.

The chain combines TRBV10-2 with TRBJ2-1, with 10 bases lining up with TRBD2. Trimming cost V 2 bases and J 0 bases; bases outside gene matches: 7. This CDR3 comprises 18 residues. Germline assignment: CDR1 WSHSY and CDR2 SAAADI. The CDR3 DNA follows: TGCGCCAGCAGTGAGCACCCCCCTAGCGGGAGCTCCTACAATGAGCAGTTCTTC. It is translated as CASSEHPPSGSSYNEQFF.

This clone was counted a few times. The chain recombines TRBV5-6 with TRBJ2-3; D is unclear. V shed 4 bases and J shed 2 bases, with 8 bases lying between them. The CDR3 is made up of 13 amino acids. Germline CDR1 and CDR2: SGHDT and YYEEEE. CDR3 nucleotides: TGTGCCAGCAGCCCCACTAACACAGATACGCAGTATTTT. Its translation is CASSPTNTDTQYF.

The rearrangement joins TRBV11-1 to TRBJ2-7; 10 bases line up with TRBD2. This CDR3 has 17 residues. Germline-derived CDR1 and CDR2 are SGHAT and FQDESV (reference sequence). The junction had 8 bases not matched to a gene; V was cut back by 2 bases and J by 1 base. CDR3 sequence (DNA): TGTGCCAGCAGCTTAAGGCTAGCGGGAGAGGAGTCCTACGAGCAGTACTTC. This translates into CASSLRLAGEESYEQYF.

This chain joins TRBV5-1 and TRBJ2-1, with no clear D. From germline, CDR1 is SGHRS and CDR2 YFSETQ. CDR3 size: 12 residues. Trimming removed 5 bases from V and 5 bases from J, with 8 bases in between. The CDR3 DNA follows: TGCGCCAGCAGGTTTCAGAACAATGAGCAGTTCTTC. Its translation is CASRFQNNEQFF.

This chain connects TRBV9 to TRBJ2-1; TRBD2 agrees at 8 bases. Germline-derived CDR1 and CDR2 are SGDLS and YYNGEE. The CDR3 sequence is 16 residues long. V was clipped by 0 bases and J by 1 base; unmatched bases: 3. The CDR3 loop is CASSVALAGSYNEQFF. CDR3 DNA sequence: TGTGCCAGCAGCGTAGCTTTAGCGGGGTCCTACAATGAGCAGTTCTTC. The whole variable domain, filled in from reference TRBV9 and TRBJ2-1, reads DSGVTQTPKHLITATGQRVTLRCSPRSGDLSVYWYQQSLDQGLQFLIQYYNGEERAKGNILERFSAQQFPDLHSELNLSSLELGDSALYFCASSVALAGSYNEQFFGPGTRLTVL.

The chain is built from TRBV7-3 and TRBJ1-1; unclear D gene. Germline V gene sequence: CDR1 SGHTA, CDR2 FQGTGA. Trimming took 1 base from V and 3 from J, leaving 12 bases between them. This CDR3 is built from 15 residues. In nucleotides, the CDR3 is TGTGCCAGCAGCTTAAAACCGGGGTGGGACACTGAAGCTTTCTTT. Protein sequence: CASSLKPGWDTEAFF. The full variable domain, its missing parts supplied by reference TRBV7-3 and TRBJ1-1, is GAGVSQTPSNKVTEKGKYVELRCDPISGHTALYWYRQSLGQGPEFLIYFQGTGAADDSGLPNDRFFAVRPEGSVSTLKIQRTERGDSAVYLCASSLKPGWDTEAFFGQGTRLTVV.

V gene TRBV18 combines with J gene TRBJ2-3, with a weak D call TRBD2 (6 bases). Germline V gene lookup returns CDR1 KGHSH and CDR2 LQKENI. CDR3 length: 17 amino acids. Trimming took 3 bases from V and 2 from J, leaving 18 bases between them. DNA of the CDR3: TGTGCCAGCTCACCGGAATCGGGGGACGGAATCACAGATACGCAGTATTTT. Amino acid sequence: CASSPESGDGITDTQYF.

This clone has a single count. The chain joins TRBV6-4 to TRBJ1-2, with D possibly being TRBD1 (6 bases). CDR1 MRHNA and CDR2 SNTAGT come from the germline V gene. With 5 bases removed from V and 6 bases from J, the gap between germline ends came to 16 bases. The CDR3 is 14 amino acids. For the CDR3, the DNA is TGTGCCAGCAGTCCTAAAGGGGGGTCCCATGGCTACACCTTC. This encodes CASSPKGGSHGYTF.

The CDR3: CASSPTHTGELFF. The CDR3 coding sequence is TGTGCCAGCAGTCCGACCCACACCGGGGAGCTGTTTTTT. V usage is TRBV28 and J usage is TRBJ2-2; D remains ambiguous. The CDR3 totals 13 residues. From germline, CDR1 is MDHEN and CDR2 SYDVKM. Between the trimmed V and J ends, which lost 5 bases and 3 bases, there was a span of 7 bases. Filled out from reference TRBV28 and TRBJ2-2, the complete variable domain reads DVKVTQSSRYLVKRTGEKVFLECVQDMDHENMFWYRQDPGLGLRLIYFSYDVKMKEKGDIPEGYSVSREKKERFSLILESASTNQTSMYLCASSPTHTGELFFGEGSRLTVL.

The J gene is TRBJ2-3, the V gene TRBV7-9; D remains ambiguous. The CDR3 is made up of 12 amino acids. Germline V gene data show CDR1 as SEHNR and CDR2 as FQNEAQ (reference sequence). Trimming removed 5 bases at V and 4 bases at J, with 7 bases between. In nucleotides, the CDR3 is TGTGCCAGCAGCAGCCCTCCAGATACGCAGTATTTT. It specifies CASSSPPDTQYF.